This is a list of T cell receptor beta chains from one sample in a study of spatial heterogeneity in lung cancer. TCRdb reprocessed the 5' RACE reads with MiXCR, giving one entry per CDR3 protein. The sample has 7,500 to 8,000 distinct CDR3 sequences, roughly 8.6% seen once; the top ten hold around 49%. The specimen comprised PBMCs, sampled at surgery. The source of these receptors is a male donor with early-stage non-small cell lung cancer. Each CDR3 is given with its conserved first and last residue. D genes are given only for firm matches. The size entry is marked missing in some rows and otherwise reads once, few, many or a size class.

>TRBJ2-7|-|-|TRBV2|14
TGTGCCAGCAGTGACCGGGACGGAGTCTACGAGCAGTACTTC
CASSDRDGVYEQYF
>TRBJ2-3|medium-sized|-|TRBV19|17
TGTGCCAGTAGTATAGGCGTGGGGCAGAAGACCACAGATACGCAGTATTTT
CASSIGVGQKTTDTQYF
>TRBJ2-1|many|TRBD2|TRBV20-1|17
TGCAGTGCTAGGAATGTCCTAACTAGCGGCATCTACAATGAGCAGTTCTTC
CSARNVLTSGIYNEQFF
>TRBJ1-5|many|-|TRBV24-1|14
TGTGCCACCAGTGCGCCAGGGAGGGATCAGCCCCAGCATTTT
CATSAPGRDQPQHF
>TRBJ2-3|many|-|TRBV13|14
TGTGCCAGCAGCTCCCCGGGACTGCAAGATACGCAGTATTTT
CASSSPGLQDTQYF
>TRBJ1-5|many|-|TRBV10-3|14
TGTGCCATCACCGCGGGGGGAGGCAATCAGCCCCAGCATTTT
CAITAGGGNQPQHF
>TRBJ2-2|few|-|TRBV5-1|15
TGCGCCAGCAGCGGGAGCGGCGGGACGGCCGGGGAGCTGTTTTTT
CASSGSGGTAGELFF
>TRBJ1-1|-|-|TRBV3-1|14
TGTGCCAGCAGCCAAGGCAGGGTCGGAACTGAAGCTTTCTTT
CASSQGRVGTEAFF
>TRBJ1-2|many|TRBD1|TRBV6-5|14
TGTGCCAGCACCCGGGACAGGGGGTACGAAGGCTACACCTTC
CASTRDRGYEGYTF
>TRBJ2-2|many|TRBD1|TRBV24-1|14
TGTGCCACCAGCAGACAGGGGAACACCGGGGAGCTGTTTTTT
CATSRQGNTGELFF
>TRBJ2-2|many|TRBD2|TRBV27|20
TGTGCCAGCAGTCCTCAATTAGGACTAGCGGGGGGCCTGGGGACCGGGGAGCTGTTTTTT
CASSPQLGLAGGLGTGELFF
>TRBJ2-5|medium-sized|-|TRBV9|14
TGTGCCAGCAGCGTAGAAGGCGATCAAGAGACCCAGTACTTC
CASSVEGDQETQYF
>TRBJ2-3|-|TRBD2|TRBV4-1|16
TGCGCCAGCAGCCGCGGACTAGCGGGAGCGGCAGATACGCAGTATTTT
CASSRGLAGAADTQYF
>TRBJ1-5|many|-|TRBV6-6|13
TGTGCCAGCAGTTCGGGGGCTGGTCAGCCCCAGCATTTT
CASSSGAGQPQHF
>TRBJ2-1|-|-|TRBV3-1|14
TGTGCCAGCAGCCCGCCCTGGACCTACAATGAGCAGTTCTTC
CASSPPWTYNEQFF
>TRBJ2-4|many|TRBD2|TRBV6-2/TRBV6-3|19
TGTGCCAGCAGTTACTCGAGCCTGCCGGGGGGAGGAGGGGTAAACATTCAGTACTTC
CASSYSSLPGGGGVNIQYF
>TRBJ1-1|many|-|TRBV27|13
TGTGCCAGCAGTCCCCTGACCAGCTATGAAGCTTTCTTT
CASSPLTSYEAFF
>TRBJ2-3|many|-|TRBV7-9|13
TGTGCCAGCAGCTTAGGGCACGGAGATACGCAGTATTTT
CASSLGHGDTQYF
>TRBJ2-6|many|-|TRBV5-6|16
TGTGCCAGCAGCTTGCCCCCAAGCTCTGGGGCCAACGTCCTGACTTTC
CASSLPPSSGANVLTF
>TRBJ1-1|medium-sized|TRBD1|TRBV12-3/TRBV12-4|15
TGTGCCAGCAGTAAAAGACAGGGGATGAACACTGAAGCTTTCTTT
CASSKRQGMNTEAFF
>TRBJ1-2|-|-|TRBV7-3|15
TGTGCCAGCAGCCCAGACCTGGGCCGGACCGCCGGCTACACCTTC
CASSPDLGRTAGYTF
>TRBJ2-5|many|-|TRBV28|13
TGTGCCAGCAACAAGGTGCAACAAGAGACCCAGTACTTC
CASNKVQQETQYF
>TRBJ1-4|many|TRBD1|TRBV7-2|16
TGTGCCAGCAGCCCCACGCAAGGGGGCTTGAGTGAAAAACTGTTTTTT
CASSPTQGGLSEKLFF
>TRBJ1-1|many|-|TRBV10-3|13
TGTGCCATCGCGGCCGCCATGAACACTGAAGCTTTCTTT
CAIAAAMNTEAFF
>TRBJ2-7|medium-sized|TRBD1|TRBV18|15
TGTGCCAGCTCATTCGGACAGGGAGGTAGCGACGAGCAGTACTTC
CASSFGQGGSDEQYF
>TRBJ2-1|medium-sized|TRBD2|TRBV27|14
TGTGCCACCAAGACTAGCGAGGCGGGGTATGAGCAGTTCTTC
CATKTSEAGYEQFF
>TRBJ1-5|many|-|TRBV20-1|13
TGCAGTGCCACGGACGGAACCAATCAGCCCCAGCATTTT
CSATDGTNQPQHF
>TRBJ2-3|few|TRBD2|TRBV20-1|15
TGCAGTGCCCTGGGGACTAGCGGACCCACAGATACGCAGTATTTT
CSALGTSGPTDTQYF
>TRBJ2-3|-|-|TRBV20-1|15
TGCAGTGCTGGGCATCGGGAGAGGGGCACAGATACGCAGTATTTT
CSAGHRERGTDTQYF
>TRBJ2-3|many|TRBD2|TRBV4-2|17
TGTGCCAGCAGCCAAGATAATCTCCTAGCGGGCACAGATACGCAGTATTTT
CASSQDNLLAGTDTQYF
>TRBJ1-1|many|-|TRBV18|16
TGTGCCAGCTCACCACTTAGACAGGCCCCGAACACTGAAGCTTTCTTT
CASSPLRQAPNTEAFF
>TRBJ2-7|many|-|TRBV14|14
TGTGCCAGCAGCCTGGACATGAGCTCCTACGAGCAGTACTTC
CASSLDMSSYEQYF
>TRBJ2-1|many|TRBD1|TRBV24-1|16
TGTGCCACCAGTGATAGGACAGGGGATACCTACAATGAGCAGTTCTTC
CATSDRTGDTYNEQFF
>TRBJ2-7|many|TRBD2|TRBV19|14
TGTGCCAGTACCACTTCGGGACTAGCCTACGAGCAGTACTTC
CASTTSGLAYEQYF
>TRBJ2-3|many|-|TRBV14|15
TGTGCCAGCAGCCAAGTAGGGGGAGCTGTAGATACGCAGTATTTT
CASSQVGGAVDTQYF
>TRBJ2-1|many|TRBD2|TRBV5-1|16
TGCGCCAGCAGCTTGGTAGGCGGGAGGCCGAACAATGAGCAGTTCTTC
CASSLVGGRPNNEQFF
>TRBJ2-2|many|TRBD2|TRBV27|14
TGTGCCAGCAGTTGGGGGGGACACACCGGGGAGCTGTTTTTT
CASSWGGHTGELFF
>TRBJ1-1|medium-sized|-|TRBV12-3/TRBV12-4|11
TGTGCCAGCAGACTGAACACTGAAGCTTTCTTT
CASRLNTEAFF
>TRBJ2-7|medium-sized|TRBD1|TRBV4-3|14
TGCGCCAGCAGCCAAGGGACAGGGAGGTACGAGCAGTACTTC
CASSQGTGRYEQYF
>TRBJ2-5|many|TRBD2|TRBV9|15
TGTGCCAGCAGCCCCTTCGGACTAGCGGGAGAGACCCAGTACTTC
CASSPFGLAGETQYF
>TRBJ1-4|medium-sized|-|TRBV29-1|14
TGCAGCGTGGGACCTGGTGCAACTAATGAAAAACTGTTTTTT
CSVGPGATNEKLFF
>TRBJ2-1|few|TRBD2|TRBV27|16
TGTGCCAGCAGTTTATCATACGGGGGGTTCTACAATGAGCAGTTCTTC
CASSLSYGGFYNEQFF
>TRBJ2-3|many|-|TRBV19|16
TGTGCCAGTAGTAACAGAAGTCCCTCCCTTACAGATACGCAGTATTTT
CASSNRSPSLTDTQYF
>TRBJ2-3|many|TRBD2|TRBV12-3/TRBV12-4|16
TGTGCCAGCAGTCTCGGGGCGGGAGGGACCACAGATACGCAGTATTTT
CASSLGAGGTTDTQYF
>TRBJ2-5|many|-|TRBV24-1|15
TGTGCCACCAGTGTGAACAGGGAAGGGGGAGAGACCCAGTACTTC
CATSVNREGGETQYF
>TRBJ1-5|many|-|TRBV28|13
TGTGCCAGCAGTGGGACAAGGGGCCAGCCCCAGCATTTT
CASSGTRGQPQHF
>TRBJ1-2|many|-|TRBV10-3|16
TGTGCCATCAGTGCGATCAAGACAGGCTACCTGGATGGCTACACCTTC
CAISAIKTGYLDGYTF
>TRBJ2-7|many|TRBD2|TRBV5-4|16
TGTGCCAGCAGCCCGGGACTAGCGGGAGTTGCCTACGAGCAGTACTTC
CASSPGLAGVAYEQYF
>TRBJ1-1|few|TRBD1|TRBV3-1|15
TGTGCCAGCAGCCAAGGTCCGGGACAGGGATCTGAAGCTTTCTTT
CASSQGPGQGSEAFF